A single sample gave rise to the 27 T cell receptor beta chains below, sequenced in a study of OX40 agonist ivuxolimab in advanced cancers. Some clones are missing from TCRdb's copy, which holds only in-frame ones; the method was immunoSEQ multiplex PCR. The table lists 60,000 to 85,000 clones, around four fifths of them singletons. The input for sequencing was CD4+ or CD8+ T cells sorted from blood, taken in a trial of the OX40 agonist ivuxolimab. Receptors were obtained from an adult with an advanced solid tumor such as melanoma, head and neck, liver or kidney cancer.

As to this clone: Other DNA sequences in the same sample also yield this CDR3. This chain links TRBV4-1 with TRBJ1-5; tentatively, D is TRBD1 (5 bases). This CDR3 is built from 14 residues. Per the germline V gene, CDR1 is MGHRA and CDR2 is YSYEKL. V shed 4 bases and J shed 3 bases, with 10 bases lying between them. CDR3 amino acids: CASSRIRDNQPQHF. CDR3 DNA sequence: TGCGCCAGCAGCCGTATCAGGGACAATCAGCCCCAGCATTTT.

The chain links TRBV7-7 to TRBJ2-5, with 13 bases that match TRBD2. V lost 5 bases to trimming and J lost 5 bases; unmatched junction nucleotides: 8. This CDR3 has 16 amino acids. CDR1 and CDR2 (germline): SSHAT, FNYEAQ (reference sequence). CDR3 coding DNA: TGTGCCAGCAGCCCAACTAGCGGGAGGGCCTCTGAGACCCAGTACTTC. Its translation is CASSPTSGRASETQYF.

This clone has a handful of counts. This chain's CDR3 is CASSLDGGTAGYTF. CDR3 DNA: TGCGCCAGCAGCTTGGATGGGGGTACCGCCGGCTACACCTTC. This chain joins TRBV5-1 and TRBJ1-2, with D possibly being TRBD1 (5 bases). With 0 bases removed from V and 8 bases from J, the gap between germline ends came to 14 bases. The germline V gene encodes CDR1 SGHRS and CDR2 YFSETQ. The CDR3 is 14 amino acids. Looking up the rest from reference TRBV5-1 and TRBJ1-2 gives the full variable domain: KAGVTQTPRYLIKTRGQQVTLSCSPISGHRSVSWYQQTPGQGLQFLFEYFSETQRNKGNFPGRFSGRQFSNSRSEMNVSTLELGDSALYLCASSLDGGTAGYTFGSGTRLTVV.

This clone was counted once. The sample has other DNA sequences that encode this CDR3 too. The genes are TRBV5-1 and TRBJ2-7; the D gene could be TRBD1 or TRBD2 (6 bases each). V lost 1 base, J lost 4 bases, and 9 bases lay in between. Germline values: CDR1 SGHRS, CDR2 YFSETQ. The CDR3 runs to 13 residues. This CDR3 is CASSLRGGYEQYF. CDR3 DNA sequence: TGCGCCAGCAGCTTGAGAGGGGGGTACGAGCAGTACTTC.

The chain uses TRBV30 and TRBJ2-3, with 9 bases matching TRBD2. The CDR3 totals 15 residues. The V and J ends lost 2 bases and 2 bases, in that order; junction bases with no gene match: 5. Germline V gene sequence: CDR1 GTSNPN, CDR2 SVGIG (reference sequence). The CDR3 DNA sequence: TGTGCCTGGAGTCGACTAGCGGACACCACAGATACGCAGTATTTT. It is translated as CAWSRLADTTDTQYF.

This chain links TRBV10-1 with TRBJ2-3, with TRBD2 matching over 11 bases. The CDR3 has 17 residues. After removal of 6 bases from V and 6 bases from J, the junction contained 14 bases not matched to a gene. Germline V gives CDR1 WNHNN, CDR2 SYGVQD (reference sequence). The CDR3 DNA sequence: TGCGCCAGCAGCCCCCGGACTAGCGGGCGGCTCGTGGATACGCAGTATTTT. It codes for CASSPRTSGRLVDTQYF.

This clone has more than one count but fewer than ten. This CDR3 reads CASSEARMNTEAFF. CDR3 nucleotides: TGTGCCAGCAGTGAAGCACGGATGAACACTGAAGCTTTCTTT. The chain carries TRBV6-1 and TRBJ1-1; D is ambiguous. Trimming took off 0 bases at V and 0 bases at J, with 5 bases between the two ends. CDR1 is MNHNS and CDR2 is SASEGT in the germline V gene. The CDR3 covers 14 residues.

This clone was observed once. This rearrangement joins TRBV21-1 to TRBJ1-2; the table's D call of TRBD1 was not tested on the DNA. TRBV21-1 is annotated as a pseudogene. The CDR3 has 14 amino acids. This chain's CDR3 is CASRDRGGFYGYTF. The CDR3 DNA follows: TGTGCCAGCAGAGACAGGGGAGGATTTTATGGCTACACCTTC.

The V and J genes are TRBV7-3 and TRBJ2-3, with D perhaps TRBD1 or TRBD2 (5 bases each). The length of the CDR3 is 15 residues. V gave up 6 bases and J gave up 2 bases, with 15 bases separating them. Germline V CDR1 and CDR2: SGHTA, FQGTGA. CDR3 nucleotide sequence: TGTGCCAGCAGGGGTGGGACCGGATCCACAGATACGCAGTATTTT. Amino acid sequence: CASRGGTGSTDTQYF.

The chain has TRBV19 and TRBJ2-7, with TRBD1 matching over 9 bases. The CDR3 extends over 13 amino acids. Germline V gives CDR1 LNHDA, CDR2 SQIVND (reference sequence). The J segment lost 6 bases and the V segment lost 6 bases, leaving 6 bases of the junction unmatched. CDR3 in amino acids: CASRRDRAGEQYF. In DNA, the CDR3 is TGTGCCAGTAGAAGGGACAGGGCGGGCGAGCAGTACTTC.

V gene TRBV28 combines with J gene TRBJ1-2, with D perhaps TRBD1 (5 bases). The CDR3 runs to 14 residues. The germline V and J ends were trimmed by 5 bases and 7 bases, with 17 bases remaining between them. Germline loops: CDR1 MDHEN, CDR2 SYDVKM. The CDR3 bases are TGTGCCAGCAGTATCGCGTCCGGGACGCGTGGCTACACCTTC. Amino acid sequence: CASSIASGTRGYTF.

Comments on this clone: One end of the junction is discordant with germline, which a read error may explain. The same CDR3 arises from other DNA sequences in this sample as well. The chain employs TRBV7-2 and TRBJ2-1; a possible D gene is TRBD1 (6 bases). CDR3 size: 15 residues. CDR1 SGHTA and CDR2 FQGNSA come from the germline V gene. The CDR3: CASSLDSRTYNEQFF. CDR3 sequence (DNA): TGTGCCAGCAGCCTGGACAGTCGGACCTATAATGAGCAGTTCTTC.

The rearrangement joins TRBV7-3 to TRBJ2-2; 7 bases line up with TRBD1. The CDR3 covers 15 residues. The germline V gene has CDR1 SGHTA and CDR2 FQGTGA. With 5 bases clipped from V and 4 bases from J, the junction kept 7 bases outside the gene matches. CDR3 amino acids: CASSTTGLATGELFF. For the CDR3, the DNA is TGTGCCAGCAGCACGACAGGGTTGGCCACCGGGGAGCTGTTTTTT. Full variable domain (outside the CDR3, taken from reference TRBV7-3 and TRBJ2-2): GAGVSQTPSNKVTEKGKYVELRCDPISGHTALYWYRQSLGQGPEFLIYFQGTGAADDSGLPNDRFFAVRPEGSVSTLKIQRTERGDSAVYLCASSTTGLATGELFFGEGSRLTVL.

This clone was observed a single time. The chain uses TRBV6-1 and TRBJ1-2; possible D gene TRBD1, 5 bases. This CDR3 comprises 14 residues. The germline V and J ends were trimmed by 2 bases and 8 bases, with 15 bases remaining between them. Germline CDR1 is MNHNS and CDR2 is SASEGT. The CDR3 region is CASSERVMRGGYTF. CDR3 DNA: TGTGCCAGCAGTGAACGAGTGATGAGGGGCGGCTACACCTTC.

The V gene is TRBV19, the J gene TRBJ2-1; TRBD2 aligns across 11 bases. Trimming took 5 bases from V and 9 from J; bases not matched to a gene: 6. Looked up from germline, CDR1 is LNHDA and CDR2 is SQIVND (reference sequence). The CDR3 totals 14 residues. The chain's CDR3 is CASSAGLAGVEQFF. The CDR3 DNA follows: TGTGCCAGTAGTGCCGGACTAGCGGGTGTTGAGCAGTTCTTC. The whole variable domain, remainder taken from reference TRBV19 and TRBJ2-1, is DGGITQSPKYLFRKEGQNVTLSCEQNLNHDAMYWYRQDPGQGLRLIYYSQIVNDFQKGDIAEGYSVSREKKESFPLTVTSAQKNPTAFYLCASSAGLAGVEQFFGPGTRLTVL.

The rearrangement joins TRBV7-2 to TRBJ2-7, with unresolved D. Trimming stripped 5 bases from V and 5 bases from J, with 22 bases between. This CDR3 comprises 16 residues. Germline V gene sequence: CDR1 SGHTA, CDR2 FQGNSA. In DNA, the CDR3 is TGTGCCAGCAGCCTTAGTTGGGGTAGCAAGAACGACGAGCAGTACTTC. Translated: CASSLSWGSKNDEQYF.

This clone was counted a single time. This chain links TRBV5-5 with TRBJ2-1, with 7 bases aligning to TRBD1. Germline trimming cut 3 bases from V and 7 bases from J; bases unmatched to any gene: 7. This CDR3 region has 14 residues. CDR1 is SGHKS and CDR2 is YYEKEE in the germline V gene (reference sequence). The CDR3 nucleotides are TGTGCCAGCAGCTCCGGACAGGCGGTGAATGAGCAGTTCTTC. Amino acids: CASSSGQAVNEQFF. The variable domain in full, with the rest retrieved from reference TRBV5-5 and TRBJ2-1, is DAGVTQSPTHLIKTRGQQVTLRCSPISGHKSVSWYQQVLGQGPQFIFQYYEKEERGRGNFPDRFSARQFPNYSSELNVNALLLGDSALYLCASSSGQAVNEQFFGPGTRLTVL.

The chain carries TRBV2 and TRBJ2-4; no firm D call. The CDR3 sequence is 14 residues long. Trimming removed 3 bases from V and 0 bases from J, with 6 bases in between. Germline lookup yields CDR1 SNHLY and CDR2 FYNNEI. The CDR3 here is CASSDGRAKNIQYF. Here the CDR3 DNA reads TGTGCCAGCAGTGATGGTAGAGCCAAAAACATTCAGTACTTC.

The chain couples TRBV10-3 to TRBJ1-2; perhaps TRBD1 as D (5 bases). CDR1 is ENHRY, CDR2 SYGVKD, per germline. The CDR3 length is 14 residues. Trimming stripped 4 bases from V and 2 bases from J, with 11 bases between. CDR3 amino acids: CAISVDRDNYGYTF. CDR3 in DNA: TGTGCCATCAGTGTGGACCGGGACAACTATGGCTACACCTTC.

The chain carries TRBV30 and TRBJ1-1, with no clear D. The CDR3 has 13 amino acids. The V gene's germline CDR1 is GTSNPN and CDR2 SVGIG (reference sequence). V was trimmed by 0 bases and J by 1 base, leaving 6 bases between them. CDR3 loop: CAWSVKPNTEAFF. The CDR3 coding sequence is TGTGCCTGGAGTGTGAAGCCGAACACTGAAGCTTTCTTT. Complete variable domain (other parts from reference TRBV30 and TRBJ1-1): SQTIHQWPATLVQPVGSPLSLECTVEGTSNPNLYWYRQAAGRGLQLLFYSVGIGQISSEVPQNLSASRPQDRQFILSSKKLLLSDSGFYLCAWSVKPNTEAFFGQGTRLTVV.

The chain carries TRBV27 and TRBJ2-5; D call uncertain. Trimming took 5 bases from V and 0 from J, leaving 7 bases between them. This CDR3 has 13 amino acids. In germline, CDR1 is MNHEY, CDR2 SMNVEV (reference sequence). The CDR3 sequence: CASSASYQETQYF. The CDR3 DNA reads TGTGCCAGCAGTGCCTCCTACCAAGAGACCCAGTACTTC.

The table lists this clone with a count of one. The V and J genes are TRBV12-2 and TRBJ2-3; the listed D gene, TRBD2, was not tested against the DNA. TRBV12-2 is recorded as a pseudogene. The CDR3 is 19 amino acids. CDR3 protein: CASRFALPTSDYHKDTQYF. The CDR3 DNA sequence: TGTGCAAGTCGCTTCGCCCTCCCGACTAGCGACTACCATAAGGATACGCAGTATTTT.

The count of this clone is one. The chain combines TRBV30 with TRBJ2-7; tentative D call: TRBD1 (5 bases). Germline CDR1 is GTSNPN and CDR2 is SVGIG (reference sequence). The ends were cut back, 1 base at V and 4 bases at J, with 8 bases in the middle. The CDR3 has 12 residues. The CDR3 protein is CAWSATAYEQYF. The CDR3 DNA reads TGTGCCTGGAGTGCGACAGCGTACGAGCAGTACTTC.

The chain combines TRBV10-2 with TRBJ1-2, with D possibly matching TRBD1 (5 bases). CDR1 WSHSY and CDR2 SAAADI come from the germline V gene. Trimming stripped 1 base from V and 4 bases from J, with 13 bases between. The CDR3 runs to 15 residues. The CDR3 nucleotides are TGCGCCAGCAGTGAGTTCAGGGAGAACCGCTATGGCTACACCTTC. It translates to CASSEFRENRYGYTF.

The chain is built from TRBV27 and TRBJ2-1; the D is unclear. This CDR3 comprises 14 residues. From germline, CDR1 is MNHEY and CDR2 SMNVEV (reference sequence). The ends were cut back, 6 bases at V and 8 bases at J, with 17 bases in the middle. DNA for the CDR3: TGTGCCAGCAGCTCGGCCGAGGCCCGGGATGAGCAGTTCTTC. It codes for CASSSAEARDEQFF.

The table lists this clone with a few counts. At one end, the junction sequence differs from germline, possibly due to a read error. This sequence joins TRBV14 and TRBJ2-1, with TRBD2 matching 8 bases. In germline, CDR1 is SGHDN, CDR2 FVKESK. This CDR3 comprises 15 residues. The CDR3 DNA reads TGTGCCAGCAGCCAAGAATTGGTCGGGAGGGCCATCGAGGTCTTC. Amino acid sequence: CASSQELVGRAIEVF.

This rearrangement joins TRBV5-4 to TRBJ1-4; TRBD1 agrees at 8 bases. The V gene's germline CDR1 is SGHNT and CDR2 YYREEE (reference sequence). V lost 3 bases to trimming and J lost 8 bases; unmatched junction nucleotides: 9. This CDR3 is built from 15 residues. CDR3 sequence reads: CASSSRTGKGEKLFF. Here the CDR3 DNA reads TGTGCCAGCAGCTCCCGGACAGGGAAGGGCGAAAAACTGTTTTTT.